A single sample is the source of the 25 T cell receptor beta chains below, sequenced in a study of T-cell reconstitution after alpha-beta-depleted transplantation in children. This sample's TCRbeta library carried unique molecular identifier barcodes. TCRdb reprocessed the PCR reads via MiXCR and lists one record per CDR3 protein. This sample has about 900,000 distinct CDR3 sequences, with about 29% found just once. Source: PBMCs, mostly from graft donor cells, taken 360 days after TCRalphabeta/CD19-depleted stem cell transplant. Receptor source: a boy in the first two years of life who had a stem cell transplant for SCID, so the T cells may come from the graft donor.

The CDR3: CASSLIQGGQPQHF. In DNA, the CDR3 is TGTGCCAGCAGCTTAATACAGGGTGGCCAGCCCCAGCATTTT. The rearrangement uses TRBV11-2 and TRBJ1-5, with D possibly TRBD1 on 6 matching bases. Trimming took off 2 bases at V and 7 bases at J, with 12 bases between the two ends. CDR1 SGHAT and CDR2 FQNNGV come from the germline V gene. The CDR3 loop spans 14 amino acids. Combining the CDR3 with reference TRBV11-2 and TRBJ1-5 gives the whole variable domain EAGVAQSPRYKIIEKRQSVAFWCNPISGHATLYWYQQILGQGPKLLIQFQNNGVVDDSQLPKDRFSAERLKGVDSTLKIQPAKLEDSAVYLCASSLIQGGQPQHFGDGTRLSIL.

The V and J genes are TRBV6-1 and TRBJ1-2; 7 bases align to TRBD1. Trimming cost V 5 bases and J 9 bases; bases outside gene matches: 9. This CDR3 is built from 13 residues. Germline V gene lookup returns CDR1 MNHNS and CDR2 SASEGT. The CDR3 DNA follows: TGTGCCAGCAGTAGAGACAGGGATCTGAGCTACACCTTC. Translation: CASSRDRDLSYTF.

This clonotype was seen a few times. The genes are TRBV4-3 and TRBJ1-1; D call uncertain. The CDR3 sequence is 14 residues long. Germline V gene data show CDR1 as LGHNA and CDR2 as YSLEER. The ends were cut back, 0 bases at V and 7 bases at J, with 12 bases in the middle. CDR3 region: CASSQDRGLDEAFF. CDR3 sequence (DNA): TGCGCCAGCAGCCAAGATCGGGGTCTGGATGAAGCTTTCTTT.

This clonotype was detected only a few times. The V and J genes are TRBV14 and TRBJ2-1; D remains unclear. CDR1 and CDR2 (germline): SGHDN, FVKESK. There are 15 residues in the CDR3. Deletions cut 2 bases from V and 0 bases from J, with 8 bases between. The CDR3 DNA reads TGTGCCAGCAGCCAAACTCCTAGCTCCTACAATGAGCAGTTCTTC. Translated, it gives CASSQTPSSYNEQFF.

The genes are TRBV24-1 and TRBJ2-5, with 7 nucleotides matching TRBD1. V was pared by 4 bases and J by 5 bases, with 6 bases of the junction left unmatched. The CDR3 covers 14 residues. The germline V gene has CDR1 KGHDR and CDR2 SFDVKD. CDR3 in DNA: TGTGCCACCAGTGACCACAGGGGAAGGGAGACCCAGTACTTC. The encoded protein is CATSDHRGRETQYF.

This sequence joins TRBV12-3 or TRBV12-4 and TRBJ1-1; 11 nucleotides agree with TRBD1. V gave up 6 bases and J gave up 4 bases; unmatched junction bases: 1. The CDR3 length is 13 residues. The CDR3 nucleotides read TGTGCCAGCAGGGGGACAGGGGGCACTGAAGCTTTCTTT. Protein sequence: CASRGTGGTEAFF.

The CDR3 nucleotides are TGCAGCGTCCGCTCGGGTATAAGCGGGGGAAGCACAGATACGCAGTATTTT. As protein: CSVRSGISGGSTDTQYF. The chain couples TRBV29-1 to TRBJ2-3; TRBD2 matches 8 bases. In germline, CDR1 is SQVTM, CDR2 ANQGSEA. The CDR3 has 17 amino acids. V trimming: 6 bases; J trimming: 0 bases; junction bases outside the gene matches: 14.

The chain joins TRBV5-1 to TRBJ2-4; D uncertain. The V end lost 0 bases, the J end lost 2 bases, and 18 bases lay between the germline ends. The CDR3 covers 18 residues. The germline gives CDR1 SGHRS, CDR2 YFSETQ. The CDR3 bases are TGCGCCAGCAGCTTGGGCAATTTTCCCTTATCCTCCAAAAACATTCAGTACTTC. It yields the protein CASSLGNFPLSSKNIQYF.

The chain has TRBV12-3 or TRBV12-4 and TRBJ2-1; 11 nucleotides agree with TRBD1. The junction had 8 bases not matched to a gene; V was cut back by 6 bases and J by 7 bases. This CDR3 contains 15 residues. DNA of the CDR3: TGTGCCAGCAGCCGTGGACAGGGGGCGCGGAATGAGCAGTTCTTC. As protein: CASSRGQGARNEQFF.

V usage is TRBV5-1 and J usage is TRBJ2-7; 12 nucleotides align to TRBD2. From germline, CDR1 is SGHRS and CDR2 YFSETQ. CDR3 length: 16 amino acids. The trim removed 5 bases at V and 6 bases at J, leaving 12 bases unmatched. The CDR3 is CASRVDPGLAGAEQYF. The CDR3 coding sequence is TGCGCCAGCAGAGTTGATCCGGGACTAGCGGGCGCCGAGCAGTACTTC.

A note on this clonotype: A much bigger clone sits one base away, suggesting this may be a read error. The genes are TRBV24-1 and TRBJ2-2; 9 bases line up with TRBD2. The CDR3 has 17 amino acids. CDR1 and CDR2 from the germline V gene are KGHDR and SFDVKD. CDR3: CAASDLETSGNTGELFF. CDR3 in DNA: TGTGCCGCCAGTGATTTGGAGACTAGCGGTAACACCGGGGAGCTGTTTTTT.

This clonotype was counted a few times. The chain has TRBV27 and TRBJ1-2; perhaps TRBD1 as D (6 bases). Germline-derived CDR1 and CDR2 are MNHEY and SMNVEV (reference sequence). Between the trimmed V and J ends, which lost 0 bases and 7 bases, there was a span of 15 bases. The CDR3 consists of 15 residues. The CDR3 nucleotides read TGTGCCAGCAGTTTATCGCCCACAGGGCAGGGTGGCTACACCTTC. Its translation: CASSLSPTGQGGYTF.

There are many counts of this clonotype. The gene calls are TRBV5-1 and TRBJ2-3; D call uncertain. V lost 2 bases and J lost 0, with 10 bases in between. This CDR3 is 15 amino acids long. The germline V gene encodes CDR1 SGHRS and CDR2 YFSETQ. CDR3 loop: CASSFYRSSTDTQYF. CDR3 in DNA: TGCGCCAGCAGCTTCTACAGAAGTAGCACAGATACGCAGTATTTT.

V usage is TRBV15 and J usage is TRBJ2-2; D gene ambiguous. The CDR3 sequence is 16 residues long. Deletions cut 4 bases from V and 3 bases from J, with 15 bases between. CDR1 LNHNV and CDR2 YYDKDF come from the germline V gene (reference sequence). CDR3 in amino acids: CATSNAPPRDTGELFF. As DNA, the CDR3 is TGTGCCACCAGCAACGCGCCCCCCCGGGACACCGGGGAGCTGTTTTTT.

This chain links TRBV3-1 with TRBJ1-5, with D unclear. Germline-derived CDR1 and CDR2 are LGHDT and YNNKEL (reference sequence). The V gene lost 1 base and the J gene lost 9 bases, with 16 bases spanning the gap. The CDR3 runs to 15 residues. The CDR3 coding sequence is TGTGCCAGCAGCCAAGCCCCACAGCGGAATTGGCCCCAGCATTTT. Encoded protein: CASSQAPQRNWPQHF.

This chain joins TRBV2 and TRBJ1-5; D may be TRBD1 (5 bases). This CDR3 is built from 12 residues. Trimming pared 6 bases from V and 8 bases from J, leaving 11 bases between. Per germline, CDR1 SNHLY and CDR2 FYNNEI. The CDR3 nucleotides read TGTGCCAGCAGGTGGGGGTCTGAGCCCCAGCATTTT. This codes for CASRWGSEPQHF.

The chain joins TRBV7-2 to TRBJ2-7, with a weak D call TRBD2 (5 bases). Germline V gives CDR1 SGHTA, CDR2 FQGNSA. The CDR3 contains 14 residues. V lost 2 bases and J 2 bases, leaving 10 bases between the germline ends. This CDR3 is CASSLYEGAYEQYF. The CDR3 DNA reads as TGTGCCAGCAGCTTATATGAGGGTGCCTACGAGCAGTACTTC.

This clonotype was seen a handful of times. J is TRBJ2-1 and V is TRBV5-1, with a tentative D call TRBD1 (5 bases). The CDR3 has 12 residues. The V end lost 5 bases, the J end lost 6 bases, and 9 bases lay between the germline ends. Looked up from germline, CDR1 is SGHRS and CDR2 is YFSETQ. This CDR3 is CASRKQGNEQFF. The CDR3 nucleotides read TGCGCCAGCAGGAAGCAGGGCAATGAGCAGTTCTTC.

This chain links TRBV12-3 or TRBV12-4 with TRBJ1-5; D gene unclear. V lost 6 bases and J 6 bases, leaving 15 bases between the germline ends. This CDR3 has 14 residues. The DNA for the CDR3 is TGTGCCAGCAGCCCCCGTGAATCAACTCAGCCCCAGCATTTT. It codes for CASSPRESTQPQHF.

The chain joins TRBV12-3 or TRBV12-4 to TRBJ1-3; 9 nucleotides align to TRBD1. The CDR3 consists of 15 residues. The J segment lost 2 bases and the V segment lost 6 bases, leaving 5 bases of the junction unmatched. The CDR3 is CASSGRDRAGNTIYF. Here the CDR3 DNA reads TGTGCCAGCAGCGGCCGGGACAGGGCTGGAAACACCATATATTTT.

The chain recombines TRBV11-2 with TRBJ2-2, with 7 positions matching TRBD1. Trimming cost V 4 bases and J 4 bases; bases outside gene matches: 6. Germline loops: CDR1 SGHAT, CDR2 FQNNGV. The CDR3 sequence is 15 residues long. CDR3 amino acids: CASSSRQGSTGELFF. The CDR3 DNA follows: TGTGCCAGCAGCTCCCGACAGGGTTCCACCGGGGAGCTGTTTTTT.

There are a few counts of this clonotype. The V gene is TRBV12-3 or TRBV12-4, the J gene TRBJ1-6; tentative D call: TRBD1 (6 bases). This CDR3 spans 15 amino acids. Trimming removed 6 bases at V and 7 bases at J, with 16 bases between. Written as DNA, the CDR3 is TGTGCCAGCAGCACCCCAGGGGCTGGGAATTCACCCCTCCACTTT. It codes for CASSTPGAGNSPLHF.

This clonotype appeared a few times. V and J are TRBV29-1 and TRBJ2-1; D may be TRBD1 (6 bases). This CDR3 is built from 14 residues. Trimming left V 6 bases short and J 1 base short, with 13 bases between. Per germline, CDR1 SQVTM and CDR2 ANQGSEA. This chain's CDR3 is CSVLDRPSYNEQFF. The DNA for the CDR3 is TGCAGCGTCCTAGACAGGCCTTCCTACAATGAGCAGTTCTTC.

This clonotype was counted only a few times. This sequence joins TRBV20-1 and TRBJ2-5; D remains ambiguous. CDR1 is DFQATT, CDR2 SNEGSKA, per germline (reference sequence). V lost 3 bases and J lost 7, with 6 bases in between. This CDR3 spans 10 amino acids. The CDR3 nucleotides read TGCAGTGCTAGGGCTGGGACCCAGTACTTC. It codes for CSARAGTQYF.

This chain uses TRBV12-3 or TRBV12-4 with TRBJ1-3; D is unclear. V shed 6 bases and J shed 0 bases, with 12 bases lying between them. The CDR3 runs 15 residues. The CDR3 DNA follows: TGTGCCAGCAGCCCGGGGTCTCACTCTGGAAACACCATATATTTT. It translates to CASSPGSHSGNTIYF.